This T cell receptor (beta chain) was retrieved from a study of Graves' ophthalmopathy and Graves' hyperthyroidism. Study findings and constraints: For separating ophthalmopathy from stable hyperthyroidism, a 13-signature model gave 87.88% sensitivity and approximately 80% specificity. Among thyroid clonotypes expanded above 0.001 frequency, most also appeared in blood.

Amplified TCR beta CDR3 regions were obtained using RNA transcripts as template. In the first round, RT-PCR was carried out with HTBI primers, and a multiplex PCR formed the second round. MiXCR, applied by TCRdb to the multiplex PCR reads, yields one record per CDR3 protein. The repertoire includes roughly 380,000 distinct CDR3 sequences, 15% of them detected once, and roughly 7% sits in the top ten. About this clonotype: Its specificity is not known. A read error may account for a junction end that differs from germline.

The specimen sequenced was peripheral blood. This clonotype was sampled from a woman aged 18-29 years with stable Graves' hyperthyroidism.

The CDR3 sequence: CAGSVGMGSSGANVLTF. CDR3 nucleotides: TGTGCCGGCAGTGTAGGGATGGGGAGCTCTGGGGCCAACGTCCTGACTTTC. The V and J genes are TRBV6-1 and TRBJ2-6; TRBD2 might be the D (5 bases). There are 17 residues in the CDR3. Germline V lookup: CDR1 MNHNS, CDR2 SASEGT.